This T cell receptor (beta chain) is drawn from a study of T cells in Graves' hyperthyroidism and ophthalmopathy. This clonotype was counted ten times or more. This CDR3 region has 12 residues. Trimming took off 2 bases at V and 5 bases at J, with 4 bases between the two ends. Amplification yielded TCR beta CDR3 regions, with RNA transcripts as the source. Carried out on the TCR CDR3, a first-round RT-PCR used the HTBI primer set. TCRdb processed the multiplex PCR reads anew with MiXCR; each CDR3 protein has one entry. Of 250,000 to 350,000 distinct CDR3 sequences listed, about 20% are singletons. The material sequenced was blood. The chain joins TRBV12-3 or TRBV12-4 to TRBJ2-4; D uncertain. This sequence was found in a young man with Graves' ophthalmopathy. The CDR3 DNA follows: TGTGCCAGCAGTTTATCAGAAAACATTCAGTACTTC. Protein sequence: CASSLSENIQYF.